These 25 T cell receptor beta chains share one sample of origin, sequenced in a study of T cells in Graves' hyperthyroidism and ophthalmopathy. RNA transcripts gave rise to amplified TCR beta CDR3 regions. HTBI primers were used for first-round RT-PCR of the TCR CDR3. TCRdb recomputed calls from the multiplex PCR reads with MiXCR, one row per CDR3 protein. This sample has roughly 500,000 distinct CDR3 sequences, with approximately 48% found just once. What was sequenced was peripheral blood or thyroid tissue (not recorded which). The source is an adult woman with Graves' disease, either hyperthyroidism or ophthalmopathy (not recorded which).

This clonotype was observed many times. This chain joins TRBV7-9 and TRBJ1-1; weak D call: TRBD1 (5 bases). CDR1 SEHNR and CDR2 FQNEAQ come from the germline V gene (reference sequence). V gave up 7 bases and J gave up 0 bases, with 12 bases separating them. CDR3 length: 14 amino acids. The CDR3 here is CASTQSRVNTEAFF. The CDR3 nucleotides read TGTGCCAGCACCCAGAGCAGGGTGAACACTGAAGCTTTCTTT.

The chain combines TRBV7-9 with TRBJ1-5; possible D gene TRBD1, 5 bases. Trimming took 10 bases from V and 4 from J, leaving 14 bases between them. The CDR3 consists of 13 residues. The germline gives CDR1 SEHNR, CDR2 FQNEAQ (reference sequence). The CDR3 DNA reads TGTGCCATCCAAACCGGGGCGAATCAGCCCCAGCATTTT. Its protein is CAIQTGANQPQHF. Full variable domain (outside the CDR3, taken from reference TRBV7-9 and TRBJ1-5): DTGVSQNPRHKITKRGQNVTFRCDPISEHNRLYWYRQTLGQGPEFLTYFQNEAQLEKSRLLSDRFSAERPKGSFSTLEIQRTEQGDSAMYLCAIQTGANQPQHFGDGTRLSIL.

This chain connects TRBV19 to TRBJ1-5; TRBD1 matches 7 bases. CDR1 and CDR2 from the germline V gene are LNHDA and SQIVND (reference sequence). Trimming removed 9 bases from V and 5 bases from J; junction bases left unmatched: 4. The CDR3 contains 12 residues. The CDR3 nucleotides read TGTGCCAGCCAGGGGGTCCATCAGCCCCAGCATTTT. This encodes CASQGVHQPQHF.

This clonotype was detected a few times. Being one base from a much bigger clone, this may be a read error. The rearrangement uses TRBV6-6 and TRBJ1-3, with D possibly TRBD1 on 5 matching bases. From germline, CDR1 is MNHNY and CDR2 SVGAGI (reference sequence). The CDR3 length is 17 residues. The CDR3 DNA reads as TGTGCCAGCAGATCACAGGTTTCACCCCTGGAGGGAAACACCATACATTTT. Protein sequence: CASRSQVSPLEGNTIHF.

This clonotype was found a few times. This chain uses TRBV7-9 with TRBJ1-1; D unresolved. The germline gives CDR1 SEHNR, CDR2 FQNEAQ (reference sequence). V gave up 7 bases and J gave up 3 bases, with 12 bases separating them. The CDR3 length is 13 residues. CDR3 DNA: TGTGCCAGCACTCAACAGAGGGACACTGAAGCTTTCTTT. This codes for CASTQQRDTEAFF.

This CDR3 reads CATSEAGVGGNTIYF. CDR3 coding DNA: TGTGCCACCAGTGAAGCAGGGGTAGGTGGAAACACCATATATTTT. The rearrangement links TRBV24-1 to TRBJ1-3; TRBD1 is a possible D gene (6 bases). CDR1 is KGHDR and CDR2 is SFDVKD in the germline V gene. Deletions cut 4 bases from V and 3 bases from J, with 12 bases between. The CDR3 has 15 amino acids.

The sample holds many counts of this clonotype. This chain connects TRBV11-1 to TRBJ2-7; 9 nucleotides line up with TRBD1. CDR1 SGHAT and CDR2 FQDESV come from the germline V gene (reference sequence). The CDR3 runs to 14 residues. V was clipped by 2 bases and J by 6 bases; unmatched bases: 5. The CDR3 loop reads CASSLTDRGGEQYF. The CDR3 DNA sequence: TGTGCCAGCAGCTTAACGGACAGGGGAGGCGAGCAGTACTTC.

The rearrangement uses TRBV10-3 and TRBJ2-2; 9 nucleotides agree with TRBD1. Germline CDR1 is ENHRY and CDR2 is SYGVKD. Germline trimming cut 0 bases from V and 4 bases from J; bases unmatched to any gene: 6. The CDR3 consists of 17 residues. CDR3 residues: CAISESTGTGPTGELFF. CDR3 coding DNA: TGTGCCATCAGTGAGTCCACGGGGACAGGGCCCACCGGGGAGCTGTTTTTT.

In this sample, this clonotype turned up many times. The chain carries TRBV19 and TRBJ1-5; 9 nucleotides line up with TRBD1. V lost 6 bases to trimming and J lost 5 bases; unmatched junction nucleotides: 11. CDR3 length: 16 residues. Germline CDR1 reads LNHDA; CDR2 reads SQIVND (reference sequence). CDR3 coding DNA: TGTGCCAGTAGCCGACACAGGGGGCGATTCGATCAGCCCCAGCATTTT. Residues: CASSRHRGRFDQPQHF.

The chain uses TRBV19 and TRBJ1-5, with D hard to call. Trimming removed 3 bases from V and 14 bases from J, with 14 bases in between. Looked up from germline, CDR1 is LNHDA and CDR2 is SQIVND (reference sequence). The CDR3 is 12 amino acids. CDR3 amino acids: CASSMTSRYEHF. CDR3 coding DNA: TGTGCCAGTAGTATGACTAGTCGGTACGAGCATTTT.

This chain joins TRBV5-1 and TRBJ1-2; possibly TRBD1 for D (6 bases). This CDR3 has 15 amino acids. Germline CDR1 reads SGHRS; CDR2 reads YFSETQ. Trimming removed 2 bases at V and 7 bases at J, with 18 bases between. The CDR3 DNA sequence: TGCGCCAGCAGCTTTACAGGGCCCATACTGGGTGGCTACACCTTC. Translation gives CASSFTGPILGGYTF.

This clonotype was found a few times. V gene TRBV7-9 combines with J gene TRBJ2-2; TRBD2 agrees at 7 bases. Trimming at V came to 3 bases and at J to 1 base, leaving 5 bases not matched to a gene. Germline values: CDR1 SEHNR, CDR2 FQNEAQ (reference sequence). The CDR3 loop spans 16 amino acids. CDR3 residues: CASSLSLAVNTGELFF. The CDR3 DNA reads TGTGCCAGCAGCTTGAGTCTAGCGGTGAACACCGGGGAGCTGTTTTTT. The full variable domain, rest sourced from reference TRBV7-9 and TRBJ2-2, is DTGVSQNPRHKITKRGQNVTFRCDPISEHNRLYWYRQTLGQGPEFLTYFQNEAQLEKSRLLSDRFSAERPKGSFSTLEIQRTEQGDSAMYLCASSLSLAVNTGELFFGEGSRLTVL.

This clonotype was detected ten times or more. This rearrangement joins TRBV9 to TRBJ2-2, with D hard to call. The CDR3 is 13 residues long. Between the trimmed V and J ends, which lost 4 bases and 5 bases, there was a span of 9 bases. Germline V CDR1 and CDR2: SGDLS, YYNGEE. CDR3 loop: CASSIQRTGELFF. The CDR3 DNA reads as TGTGCCAGCAGCATACAGAGGACCGGGGAGCTGTTTTTT.

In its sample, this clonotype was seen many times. The CDR3 DNA reads TGTGCCAGCAGAGACGACAGGGTGAACGAGCAGTACTTC. Translated, it gives CASRDDRVNEQYF. The rearrangement uses TRBV2 and TRBJ2-7, with 7 bases identical to TRBD1. The V and J ends lost 6 bases and 5 bases, in that order; junction bases with no gene match: 7. Germline CDR1 reads SNHLY; CDR2 reads FYNNEI. This CDR3 is 13 amino acids long.

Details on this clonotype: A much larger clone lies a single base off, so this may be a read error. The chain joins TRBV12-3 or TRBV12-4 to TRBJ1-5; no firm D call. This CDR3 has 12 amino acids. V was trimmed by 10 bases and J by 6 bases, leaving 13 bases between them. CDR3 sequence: CATREPSQPQHF. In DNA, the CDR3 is TGTGCCACCCGGGAGCCCAGTCAGCCCCAGCATTTT.

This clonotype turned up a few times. CDR3 DNA: TGTGCCAGCAGCCCCCGGGACAGCTCTGGAAACACCATATATTTT. Translated, it gives CASSPRDSSGNTIYF. This chain links TRBV7-6 with TRBJ1-3; 7 bases are a match to TRBD1. CDR3 size: 15 residues. CDR1 is SGHVS and CDR2 is FNYEAQ in the germline V gene. V dropped 5 bases and J dropped 0; count of bases not matched to a gene: 4.

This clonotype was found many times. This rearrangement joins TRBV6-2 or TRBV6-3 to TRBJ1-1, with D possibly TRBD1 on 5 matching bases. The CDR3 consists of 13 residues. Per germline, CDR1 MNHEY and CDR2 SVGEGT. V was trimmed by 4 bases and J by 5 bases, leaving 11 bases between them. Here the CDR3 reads CASSLQVQTEAFF. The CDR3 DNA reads TGTGCCAGCAGTTTACAGGTGCAGACTGAAGCTTTCTTT.

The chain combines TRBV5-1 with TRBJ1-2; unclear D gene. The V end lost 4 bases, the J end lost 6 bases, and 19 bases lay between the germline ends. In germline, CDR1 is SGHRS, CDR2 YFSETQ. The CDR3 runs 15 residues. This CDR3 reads CASSTDFPRRDGYTF. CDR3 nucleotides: TGCGCCAGCAGCACGGACTTTCCCCGAAGGGATGGCTACACCTTC.

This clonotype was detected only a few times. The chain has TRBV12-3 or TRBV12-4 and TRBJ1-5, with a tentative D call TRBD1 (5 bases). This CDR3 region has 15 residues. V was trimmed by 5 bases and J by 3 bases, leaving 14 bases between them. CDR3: CASSNSGTPNQPQHF. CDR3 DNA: TGTGCCAGCAGTAACTCCGGGACCCCCAATCAGCCCCAGCATTTT.

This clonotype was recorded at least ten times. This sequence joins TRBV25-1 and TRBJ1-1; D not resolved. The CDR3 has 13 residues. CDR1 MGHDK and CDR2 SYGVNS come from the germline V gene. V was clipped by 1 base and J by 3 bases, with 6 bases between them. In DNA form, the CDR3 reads TGTGCCAGCAGTGAATCAACCTACACTGAAGCTTTCTTT. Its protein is CASSESTYTEAFF.

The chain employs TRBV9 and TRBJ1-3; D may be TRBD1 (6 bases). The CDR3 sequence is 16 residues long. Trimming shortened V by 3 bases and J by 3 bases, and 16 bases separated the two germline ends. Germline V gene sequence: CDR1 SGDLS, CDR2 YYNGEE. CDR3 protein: CASSDRKGGYGNTIYF. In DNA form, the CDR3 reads TGTGCCAGCAGCGACCGCAAGGGGGGTTATGGAAACACCATATATTTT.

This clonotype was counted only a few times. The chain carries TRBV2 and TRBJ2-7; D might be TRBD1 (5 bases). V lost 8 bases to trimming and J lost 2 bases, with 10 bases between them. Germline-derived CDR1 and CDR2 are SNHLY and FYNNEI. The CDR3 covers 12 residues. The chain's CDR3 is CASLRQTYEQYF. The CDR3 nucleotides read TGTGCCAGCCTCCGACAGACCTACGAGCAGTACTTC. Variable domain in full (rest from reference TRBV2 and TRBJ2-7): EPEVTQTPSHQVTQMGQEVILRCVPISNHLYFYWYRQILGQKVEFLVSFYNNEISEKSEIFDDQFSVERPDGSNFTLKIRSTKLEDSAMYFCASLRQTYEQYFGPGTRLTVT.

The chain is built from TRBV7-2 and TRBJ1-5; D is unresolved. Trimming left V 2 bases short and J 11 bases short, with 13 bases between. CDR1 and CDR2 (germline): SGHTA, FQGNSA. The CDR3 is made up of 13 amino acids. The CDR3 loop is CASSLSGSRAQHF. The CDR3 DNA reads TGTGCCAGCAGCTTAAGCGGGAGTAGGGCCCAGCATTTT.

CDR3 in amino acids: CASSQAGTGGEQYF. In nucleotides, the CDR3 is TGTGCCAGCAGCCAGGCCGGGACAGGGGGCGAGCAGTACTTC. The genes are TRBV14 and TRBJ2-7; 11 bases line up with TRBD1. Trimming at V came to 3 bases and at J to 6 bases, leaving 4 bases not matched to a gene. The CDR3 spans 14 residues. Germline V gives CDR1 SGHDN, CDR2 FVKESK.

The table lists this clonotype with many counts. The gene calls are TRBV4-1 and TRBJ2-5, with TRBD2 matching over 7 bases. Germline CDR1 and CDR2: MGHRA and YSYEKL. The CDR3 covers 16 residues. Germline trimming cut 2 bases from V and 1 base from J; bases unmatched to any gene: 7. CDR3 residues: CASSQSRGLPQETQYF. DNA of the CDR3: TGCGCCAGCAGCCAAAGCCGGGGACTACCCCAAGAGACCCAGTACTTC.